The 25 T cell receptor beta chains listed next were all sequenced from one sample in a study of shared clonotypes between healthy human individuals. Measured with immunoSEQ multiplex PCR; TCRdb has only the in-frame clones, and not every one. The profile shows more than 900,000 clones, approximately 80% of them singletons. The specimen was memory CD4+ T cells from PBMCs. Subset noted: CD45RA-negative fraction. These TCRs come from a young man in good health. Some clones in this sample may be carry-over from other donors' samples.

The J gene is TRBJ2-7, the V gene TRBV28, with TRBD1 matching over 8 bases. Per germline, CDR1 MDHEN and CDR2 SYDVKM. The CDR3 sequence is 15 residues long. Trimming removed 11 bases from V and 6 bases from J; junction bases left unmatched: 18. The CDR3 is CASRPPQTGGTEQYF. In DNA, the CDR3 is TGTGCCTCCCGCCCCCCTCAAACAGGGGGAACCGAGCAGTACTTC.

The CDR3 reads CASSQGLAGRTSSLGELFF. The CDR3, as DNA: TGCGCCAGCAGCCAGGGCCTAGCGGGCAGGACCTCTAGTCTCGGGGAGCTGTTTTTT. This sequence joins TRBV4-1 and TRBJ2-2, with TRBD2 matching over 8 bases. The CDR3 consists of 19 residues. The trim removed 3 bases at V and 7 bases at J, leaving 19 bases unmatched. Per the germline V gene, CDR1 is MGHRA and CDR2 is YSYEKL.

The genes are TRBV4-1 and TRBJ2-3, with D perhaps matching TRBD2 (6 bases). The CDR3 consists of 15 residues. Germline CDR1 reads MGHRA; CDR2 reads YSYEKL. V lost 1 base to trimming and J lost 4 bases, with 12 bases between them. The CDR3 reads CASSQGGRDSDTQYF. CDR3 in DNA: TGCGCCAGCAGCCAAGGCGGGCGGGACTCAGATACGCAGTATTTT.

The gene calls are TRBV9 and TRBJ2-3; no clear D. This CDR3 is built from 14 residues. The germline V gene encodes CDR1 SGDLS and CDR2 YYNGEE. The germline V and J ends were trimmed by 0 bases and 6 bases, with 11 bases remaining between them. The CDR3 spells CASSVGGLLDTQYF. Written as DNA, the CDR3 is TGTGCCAGCAGCGTAGGGGGTCTTCTGGATACGCAGTATTTT.

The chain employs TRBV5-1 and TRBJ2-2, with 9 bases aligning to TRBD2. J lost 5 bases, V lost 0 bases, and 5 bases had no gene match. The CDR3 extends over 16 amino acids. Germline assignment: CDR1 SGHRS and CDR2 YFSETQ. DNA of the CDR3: TGCGCCAGCAGCTTGGGGGTTAGCGGGAGAACCGGGGAGCTGTTTTTT. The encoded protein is CASSLGVSGRTGELFF.

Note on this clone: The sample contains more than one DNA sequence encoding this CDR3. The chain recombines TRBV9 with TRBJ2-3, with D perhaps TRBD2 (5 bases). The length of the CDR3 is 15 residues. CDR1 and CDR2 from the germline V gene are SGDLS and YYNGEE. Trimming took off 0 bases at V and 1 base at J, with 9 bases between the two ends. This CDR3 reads CASSVEGGRTDTQYF. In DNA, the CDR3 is TGTGCCAGCAGCGTAGAGGGCGGGCGCACAGATACGCAGTATTTT.

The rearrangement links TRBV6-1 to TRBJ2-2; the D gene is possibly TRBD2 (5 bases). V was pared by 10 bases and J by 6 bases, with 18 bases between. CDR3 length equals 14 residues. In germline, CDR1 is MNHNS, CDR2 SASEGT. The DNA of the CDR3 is TGTGCCACGGGTATTACTAGTCGGGCCGGGGAGCTGTTTTTT. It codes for CATGITSRAGELFF.

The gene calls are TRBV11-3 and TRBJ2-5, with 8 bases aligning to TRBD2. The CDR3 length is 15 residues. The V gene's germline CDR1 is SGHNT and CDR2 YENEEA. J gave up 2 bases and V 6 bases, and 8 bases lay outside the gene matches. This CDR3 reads CASSGGGRLQETQYF. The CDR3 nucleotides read TGTGCCAGCAGTGGGGGCGGGAGGCTTCAAGAGACCCAGTACTTC. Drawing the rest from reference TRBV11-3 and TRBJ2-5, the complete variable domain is EAGVVQSPRYKIIEKKQPVAFWCNPISGHNTLYWYLQNLGQGPELLIRYENEEAVDDSQLPKDRFSAERLKGVDSTLKIQPAELGDSAVYLCASSGGGRLQETQYFGPGTRLLVL.

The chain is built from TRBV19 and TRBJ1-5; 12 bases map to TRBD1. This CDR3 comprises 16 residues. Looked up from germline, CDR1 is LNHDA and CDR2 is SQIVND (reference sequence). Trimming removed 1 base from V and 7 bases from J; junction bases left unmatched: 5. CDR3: CASSIGRDRGRQPQHF. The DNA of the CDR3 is TGTGCCAGTAGTATAGGTCGGGACAGGGGGCGACAGCCCCAGCATTTT. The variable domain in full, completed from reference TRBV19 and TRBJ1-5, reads DGGITQSPKYLFRKEGQNVTLSCEQNLNHDAMYWYRQDPGQGLRLIYYSQIVNDFQKGDIAEGYSVSREKKESFPLTVTSAQKNPTAFYLCASSIGRDRGRQPQHFGDGTRLSIL.

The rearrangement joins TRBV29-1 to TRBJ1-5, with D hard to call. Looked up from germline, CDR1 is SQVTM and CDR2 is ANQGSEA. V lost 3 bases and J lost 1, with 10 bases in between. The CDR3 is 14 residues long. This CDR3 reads CSVDGVVSNQPQHF. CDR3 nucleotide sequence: TGCAGCGTTGATGGGGTGGTGAGCAATCAGCCCCAGCATTTT.

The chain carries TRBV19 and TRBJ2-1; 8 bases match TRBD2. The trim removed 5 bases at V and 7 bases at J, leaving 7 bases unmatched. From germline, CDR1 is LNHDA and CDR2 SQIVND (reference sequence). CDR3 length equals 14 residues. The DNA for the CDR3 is TGTGCCAGTAGTCGGGCTAGCGGGCAGAATGAGCAGTTCTTC. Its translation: CASSRASGQNEQFF.

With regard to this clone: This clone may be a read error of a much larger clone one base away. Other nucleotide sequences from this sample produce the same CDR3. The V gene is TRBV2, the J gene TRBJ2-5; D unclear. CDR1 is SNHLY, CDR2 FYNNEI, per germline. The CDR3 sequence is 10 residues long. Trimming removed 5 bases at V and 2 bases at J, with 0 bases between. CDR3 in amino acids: CASSQETQYF. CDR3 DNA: TGTGCCAGCAGTCAAGAGACCCAGTACTTC.

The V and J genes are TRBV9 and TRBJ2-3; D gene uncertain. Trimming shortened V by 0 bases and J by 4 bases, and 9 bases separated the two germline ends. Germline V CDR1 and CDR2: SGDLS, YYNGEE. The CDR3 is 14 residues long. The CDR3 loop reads CASSVGPPPDTQYF. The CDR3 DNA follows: TGTGCCAGCAGCGTAGGACCACCCCCAGATACGCAGTATTTT.

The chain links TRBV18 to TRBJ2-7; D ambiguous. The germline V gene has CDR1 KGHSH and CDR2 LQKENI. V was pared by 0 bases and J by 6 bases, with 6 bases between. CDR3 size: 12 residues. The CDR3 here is CASSPPWGEQYF. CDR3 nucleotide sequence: TGTGCCAGCTCACCACCGTGGGGCGAGCAGTACTTC.

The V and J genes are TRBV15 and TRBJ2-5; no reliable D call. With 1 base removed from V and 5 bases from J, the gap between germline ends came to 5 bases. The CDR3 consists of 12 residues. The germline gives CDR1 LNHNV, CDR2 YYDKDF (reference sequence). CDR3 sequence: CATSRAAETQYF. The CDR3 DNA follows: TGTGCCACCAGCAGAGCCGCGGAGACCCAGTACTTC.

CDR3 coding DNA: TGTGCCAGCTCACCAAAACCAAACACGAACACCGGGGAGCTGTTTTTT. It is translated as CASSPKPNTNTGELFF. The V and J genes are TRBV18 and TRBJ2-2; D not certain. V gave up 2 bases and J gave up 0 bases, with 10 bases separating them. CDR3 length equals 16 residues. CDR1 is KGHSH and CDR2 is LQKENI in the germline V gene.

CDR3 residues: CASSGEAAVGETQYF. CDR3 sequence (DNA): TGCGCCAGCAGCGGCGAGGCAGCTGTGGGGGAGACCCAGTACTTC. The rearrangement links TRBV5-1 to TRBJ2-5; D is ambiguous. Trimming took 4 bases from V and 5 from J, leaving 18 bases between them. CDR1 SGHRS and CDR2 YFSETQ come from the germline V gene. The CDR3 covers 15 residues.

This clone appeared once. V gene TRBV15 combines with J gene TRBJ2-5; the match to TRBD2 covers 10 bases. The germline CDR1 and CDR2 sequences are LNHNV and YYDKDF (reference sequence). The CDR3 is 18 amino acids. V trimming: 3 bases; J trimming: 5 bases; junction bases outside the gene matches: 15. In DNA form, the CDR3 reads TGTGCCACCAGCAGCCCTCAGGGGCTAGCGGGAGTCGGGGAGACCCAGTACTTC. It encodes CATSSPQGLAGVGETQYF. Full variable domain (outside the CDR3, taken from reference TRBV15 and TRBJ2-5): DAMVIQNPRYQVTQFGKPVTLSCSQTLNHNVMYWYQQKSSQAPKLLFHYYDKDFNNEADTPDNFQSRRPNTSFCFLDIRSPGLGDTAMYLCATSSPQGLAGVGETQYFGPGTRLLVL.

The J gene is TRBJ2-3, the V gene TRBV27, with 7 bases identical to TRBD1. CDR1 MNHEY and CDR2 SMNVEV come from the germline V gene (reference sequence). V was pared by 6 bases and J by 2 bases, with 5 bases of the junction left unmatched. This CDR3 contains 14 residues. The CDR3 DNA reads TGTGCCAGCAGAGGAACAGGGGCCACAGATACGCAGTATTTT. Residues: CASRGTGATDTQYF.

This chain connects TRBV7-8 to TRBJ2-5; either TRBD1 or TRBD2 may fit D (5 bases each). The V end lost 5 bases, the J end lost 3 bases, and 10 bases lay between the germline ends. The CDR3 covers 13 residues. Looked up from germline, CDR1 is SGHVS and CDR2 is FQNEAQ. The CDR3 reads CASSRGSKETQYF. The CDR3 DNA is TGTGCCAGCAGCCGGGGCTCGAAAGAGACCCAGTACTTC.

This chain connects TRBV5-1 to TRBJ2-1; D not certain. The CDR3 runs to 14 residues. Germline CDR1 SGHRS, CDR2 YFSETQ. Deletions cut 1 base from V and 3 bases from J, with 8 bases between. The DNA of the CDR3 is TGCGCCAGCAGCTTGATGGCTAACTACAATGAGCAGTTCTTC. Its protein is CASSLMANYNEQFF. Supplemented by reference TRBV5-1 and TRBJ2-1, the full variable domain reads KAGVTQTPRYLIKTRGQQVTLSCSPISGHRSVSWYQQTPGQGLQFLFEYFSETQRNKGNFPGRFSGRQFSNSRSEMNVSTLELGDSALYLCASSLMANYNEQFFGPGTRLTVL.

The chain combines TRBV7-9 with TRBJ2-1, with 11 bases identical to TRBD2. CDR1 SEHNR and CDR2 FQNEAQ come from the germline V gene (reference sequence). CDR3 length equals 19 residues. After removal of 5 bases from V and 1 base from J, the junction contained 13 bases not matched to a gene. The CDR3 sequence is CASSHTGTSGSYSYNEQFF. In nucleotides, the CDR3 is TGTGCCAGCAGCCACACCGGGACTAGCGGCTCTTATTCCTACAATGAGCAGTTCTTC.

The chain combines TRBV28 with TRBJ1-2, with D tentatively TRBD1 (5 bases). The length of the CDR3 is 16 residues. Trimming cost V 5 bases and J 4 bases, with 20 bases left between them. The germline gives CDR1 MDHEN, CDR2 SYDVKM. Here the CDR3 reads CASSTTGAYETYGYTF. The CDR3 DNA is TGTGCCAGCAGTACTACCGGGGCTTATGAAACCTATGGCTACACCTTC.

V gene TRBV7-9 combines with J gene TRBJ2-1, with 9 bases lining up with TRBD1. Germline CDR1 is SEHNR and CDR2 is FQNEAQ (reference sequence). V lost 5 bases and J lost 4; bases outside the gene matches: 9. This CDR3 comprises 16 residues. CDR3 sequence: CASSPPTGGWYNEQFF. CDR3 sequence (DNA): TGTGCCAGCAGCCCTCCTACAGGGGGCTGGTACAATGAGCAGTTCTTC.

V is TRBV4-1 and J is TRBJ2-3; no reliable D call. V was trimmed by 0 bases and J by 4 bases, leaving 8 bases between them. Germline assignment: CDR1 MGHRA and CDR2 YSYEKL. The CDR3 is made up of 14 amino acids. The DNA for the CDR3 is TGCGCCAGCAGCCAAGATCCTCGCGCAGATACGCAGTATTTT. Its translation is CASSQDPRADTQYF.